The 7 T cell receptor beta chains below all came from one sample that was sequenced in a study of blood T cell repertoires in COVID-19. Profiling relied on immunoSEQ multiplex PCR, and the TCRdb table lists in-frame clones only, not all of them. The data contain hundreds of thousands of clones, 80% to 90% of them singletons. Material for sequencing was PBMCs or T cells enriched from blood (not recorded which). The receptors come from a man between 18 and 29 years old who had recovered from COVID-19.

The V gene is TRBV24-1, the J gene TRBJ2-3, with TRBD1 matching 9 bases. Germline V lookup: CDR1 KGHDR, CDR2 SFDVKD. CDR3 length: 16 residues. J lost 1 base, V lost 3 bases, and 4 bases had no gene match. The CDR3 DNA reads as TGTGCCACCAGTGATCCGGGACAGGGCGGCACAGATACGCAGTATTTT. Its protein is CATSDPGQGGTDTQYF.

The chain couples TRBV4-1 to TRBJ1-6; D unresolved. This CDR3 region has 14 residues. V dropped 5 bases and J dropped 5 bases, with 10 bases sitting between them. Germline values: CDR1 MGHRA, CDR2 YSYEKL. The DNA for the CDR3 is TGCGCCAGCAGCTCTGCCAGTAATAATTCACCCCTCCACTTT. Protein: CASSSASNNSPLHF.

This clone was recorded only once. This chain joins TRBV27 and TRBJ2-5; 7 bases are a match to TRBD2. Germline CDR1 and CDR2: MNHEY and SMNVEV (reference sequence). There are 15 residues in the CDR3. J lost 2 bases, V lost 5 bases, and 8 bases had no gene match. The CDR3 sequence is CASSQASGDQETQYF. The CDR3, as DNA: TGTGCCAGCAGTCAAGCCAGCGGGGATCAAGAGACCCAGTACTTC.

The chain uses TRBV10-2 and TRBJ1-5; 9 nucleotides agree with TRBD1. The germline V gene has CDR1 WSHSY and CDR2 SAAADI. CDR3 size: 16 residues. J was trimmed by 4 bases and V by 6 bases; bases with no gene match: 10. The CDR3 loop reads CASSRDRVLINQPQHF. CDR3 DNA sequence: TGCGCCAGCAGCCGGGACAGGGTCCTAATAAATCAGCCCCAGCATTTT.

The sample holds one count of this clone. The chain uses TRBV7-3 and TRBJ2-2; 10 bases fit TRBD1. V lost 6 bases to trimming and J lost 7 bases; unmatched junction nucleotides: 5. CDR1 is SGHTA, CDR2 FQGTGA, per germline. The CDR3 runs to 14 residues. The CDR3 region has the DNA TGTGCCAGCAGATTGGACAGGGGGAACGGGGAGCTGTTTTTT. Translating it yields CASRLDRGNGELFF.

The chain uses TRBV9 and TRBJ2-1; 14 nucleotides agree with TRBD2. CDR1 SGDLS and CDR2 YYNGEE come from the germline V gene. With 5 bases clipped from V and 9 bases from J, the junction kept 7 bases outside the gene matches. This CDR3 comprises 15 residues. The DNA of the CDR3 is TGTGCCAGCAGGCAGACTAGCGGGGGGGCTAGTGAGCAGTTCTTC. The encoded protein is CASRQTSGGASEQFF.

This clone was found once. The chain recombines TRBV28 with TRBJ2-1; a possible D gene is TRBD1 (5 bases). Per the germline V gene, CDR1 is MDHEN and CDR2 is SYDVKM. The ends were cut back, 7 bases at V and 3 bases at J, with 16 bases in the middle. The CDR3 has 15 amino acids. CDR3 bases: TGTGCCAGCATCTCCGGGCAGGGAAACTACAATGAGCAGTTCTTC. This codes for CASISGQGNYNEQFF.